Below, 2 T cell receptor beta chains from the same sample are listed, as sequenced in a study of radiotherapy plus CTLA-4 blockade in lung cancer. Libraries were prepared by immunoSEQ multiplex PCR; TCRdb keeps only in-frame clonotypes and omits some of them. Here the sample spans about 85,000 clones, approximately 86% being singletons. The input for sequencing was peripheral blood, taken from a patient treated with radiotherapy plus ipilimumab. The receptors come from a human donor with non-small cell lung cancer who had a partial response to radiotherapy plus ipilimumab.

This clone has just a few counts. The chain is built from TRBV10-1 and TRBJ1-2; TRBD1 might be the D (6 bases). V was pared by 2 bases and J by 10 bases, with 11 bases between. The germline gives CDR1 WNHNN, CDR2 SYGVQD (reference sequence). This CDR3 has 12 amino acids. CDR3 sequence: CASSEQAGVYTF. The DNA of the CDR3 is TGCGCCAGCAGTGAGCAGGCAGGGGTCTACACCTTC.

The rearrangement uses TRBV25-1 and TRBJ2-3; D may be TRBD2 (6 bases). Trimming cost V 1 base and J 5 bases, with 13 bases left between them. This CDR3 spans 15 amino acids. The germline gives CDR1 MGHDK, CDR2 SYGVNS. As DNA, the CDR3 is TGTGCCAGCAGTGAATTCGGCCAGGGAGGAGATACGCAGTATTTT. Amino acid sequence: CASSEFGQGGDTQYF.